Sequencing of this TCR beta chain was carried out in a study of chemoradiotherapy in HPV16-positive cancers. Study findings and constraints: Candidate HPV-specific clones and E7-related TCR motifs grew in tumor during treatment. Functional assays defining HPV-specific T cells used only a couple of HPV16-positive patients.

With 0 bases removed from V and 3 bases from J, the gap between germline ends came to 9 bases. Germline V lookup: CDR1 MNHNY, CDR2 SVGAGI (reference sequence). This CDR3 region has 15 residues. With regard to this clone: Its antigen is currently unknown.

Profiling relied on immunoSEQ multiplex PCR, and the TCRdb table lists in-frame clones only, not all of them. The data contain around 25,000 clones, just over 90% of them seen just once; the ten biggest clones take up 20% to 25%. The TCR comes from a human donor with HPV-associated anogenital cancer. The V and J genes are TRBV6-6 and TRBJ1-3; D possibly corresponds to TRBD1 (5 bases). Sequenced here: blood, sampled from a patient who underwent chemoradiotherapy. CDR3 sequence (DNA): TGTGCCAGCAGTTACTCGAGGGGAGGTGGAAACACCATATATTTT. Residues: CASSYSRGGGNTIYF.